This T cell receptor (beta chain) derives from a study of cytomegalovirus exposure and HLA in healthy donors. Primers for the PCR totalled 60 Vbeta and 13 Jbeta. This table comes from immunoSEQ multiplex PCR, and its TCRdb copy is limited to in-frame clones, with some not included. This sample yields 100,000 to 150,000 clones, of which roughly 83% are seen a single time; about 2% belongs to the top ten. The V end lost 0 bases, the J end lost 4 bases, and 15 bases lay between the germline ends. This CDR3 contains 16 residues. Per the germline V gene, CDR1 is SGDLS and CDR2 is YYNGEE. The receptor's source is a man between 18 and 35 years old in good health and CMV-seronegative. Input material: PBMCs. The chain recombines TRBV9 with TRBJ2-3, with a possible D match to TRBD2 (7 bases). This CDR3 reads CASSVVHEGGPDTQYF. In DNA form, the CDR3 reads TGTGCCAGCAGCGTAGTTCACGAGGGGGGGCCAGATACGCAGTATTTT.